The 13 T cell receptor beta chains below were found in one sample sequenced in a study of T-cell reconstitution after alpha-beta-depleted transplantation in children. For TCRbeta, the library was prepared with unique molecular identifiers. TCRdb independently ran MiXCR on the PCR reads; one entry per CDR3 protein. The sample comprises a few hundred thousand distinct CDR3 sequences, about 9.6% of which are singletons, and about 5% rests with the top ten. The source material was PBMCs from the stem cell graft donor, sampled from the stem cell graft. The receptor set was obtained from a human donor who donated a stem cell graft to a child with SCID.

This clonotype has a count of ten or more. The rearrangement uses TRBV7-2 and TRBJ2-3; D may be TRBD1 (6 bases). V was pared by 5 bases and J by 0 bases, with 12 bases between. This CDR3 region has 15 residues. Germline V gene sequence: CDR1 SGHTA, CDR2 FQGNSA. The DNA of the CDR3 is TGTGCCAGCAGCCCACAGGGCCCTAGCACAGATACGCAGTATTTT. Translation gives CASSPQGPSTDTQYF.

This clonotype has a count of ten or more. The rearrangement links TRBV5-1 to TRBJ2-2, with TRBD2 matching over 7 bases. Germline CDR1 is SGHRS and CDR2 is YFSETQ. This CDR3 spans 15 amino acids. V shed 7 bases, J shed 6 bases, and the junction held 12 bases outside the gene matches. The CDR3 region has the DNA TGCGCCAGCGGCCCTGGACTAGATTCATCCGGGGAGCTGTTTTTT. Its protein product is CASGPGLDSSGELFF.

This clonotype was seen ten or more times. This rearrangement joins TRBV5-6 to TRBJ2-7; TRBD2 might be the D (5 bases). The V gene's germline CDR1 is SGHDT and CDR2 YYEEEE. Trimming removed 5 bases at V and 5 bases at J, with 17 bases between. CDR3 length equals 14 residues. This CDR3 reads CASSFERIGNEQYF. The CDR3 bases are TGTGCCAGCAGTTTTGAGAGAATCGGGAACGAGCAGTACTTC.

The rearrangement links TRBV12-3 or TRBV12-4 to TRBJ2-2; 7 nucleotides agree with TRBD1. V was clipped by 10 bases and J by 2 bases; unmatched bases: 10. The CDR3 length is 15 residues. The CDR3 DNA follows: TGTGCCACCACGGGACAGAAGAGAAACACCGGGGAGCTGTTTTTT. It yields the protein CATTGQKRNTGELFF.

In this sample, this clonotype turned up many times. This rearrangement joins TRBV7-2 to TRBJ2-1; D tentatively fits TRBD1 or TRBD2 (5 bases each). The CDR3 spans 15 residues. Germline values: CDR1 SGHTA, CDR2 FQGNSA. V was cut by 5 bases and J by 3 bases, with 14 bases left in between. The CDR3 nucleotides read TGTGCCAGCAGCGCCGGGACGCCCCGCTACAATGAGCAGTTCTTC. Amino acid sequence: CASSAGTPRYNEQFF.

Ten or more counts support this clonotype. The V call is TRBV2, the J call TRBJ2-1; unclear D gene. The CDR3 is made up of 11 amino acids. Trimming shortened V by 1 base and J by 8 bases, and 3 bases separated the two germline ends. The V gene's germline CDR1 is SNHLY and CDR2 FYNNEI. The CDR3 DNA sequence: TGTGCCAGCAGTGAAGACGATGAGCAGTTCTTC. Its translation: CASSEDDEQFF.

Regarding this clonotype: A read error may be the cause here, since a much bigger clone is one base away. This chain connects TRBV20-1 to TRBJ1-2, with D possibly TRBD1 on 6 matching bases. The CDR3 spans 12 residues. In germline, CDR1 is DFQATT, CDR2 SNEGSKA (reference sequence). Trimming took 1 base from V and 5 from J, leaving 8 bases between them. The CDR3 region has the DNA TGCAGTGCTAGAGGGACAGCGTATGGCTACACCTTC. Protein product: CSARGTAYGYTF.

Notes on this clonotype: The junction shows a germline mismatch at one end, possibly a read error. DNA for the CDR3: TGTGCCAGCAGCCTACCGGGACAGGCCTTTAACGCGCGCTTT. The encoded protein is CASSLPGQAFNARF. This chain connects TRBV4-2 to TRBJ1-6, with 8 bases lining up with TRBD1. The CDR3 is 14 amino acids. Per germline, CDR1 LGHNA and CDR2 YNFKEQ.

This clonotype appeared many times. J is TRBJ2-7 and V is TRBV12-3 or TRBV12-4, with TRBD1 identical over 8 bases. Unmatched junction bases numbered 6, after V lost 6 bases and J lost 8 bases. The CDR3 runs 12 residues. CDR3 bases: TGTGCCAGCAGCCCGGACAGGGTCAAGCAGTACTTC. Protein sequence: CASSPDRVKQYF.

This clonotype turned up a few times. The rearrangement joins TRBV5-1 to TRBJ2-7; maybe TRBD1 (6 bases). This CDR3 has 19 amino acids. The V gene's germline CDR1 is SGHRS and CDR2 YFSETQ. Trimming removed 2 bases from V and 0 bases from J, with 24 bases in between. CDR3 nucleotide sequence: TGCGCCAGCAGCTTCTCTTTCTCCAGGGGCGCCCCTTACTCCTACGAGCAGTACTTC. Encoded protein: CASSFSFSRGAPYSYEQYF. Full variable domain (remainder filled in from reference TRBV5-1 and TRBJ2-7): KAGVTQTPRYLIKTRGQQVTLSCSPISGHRSVSWYQQTPGQGLQFLFEYFSETQRNKGNFPGRFSGRQFSNSRSEMNVSTLELGDSALYLCASSFSFSRGAPYSYEQYFGPGTRLTVT.

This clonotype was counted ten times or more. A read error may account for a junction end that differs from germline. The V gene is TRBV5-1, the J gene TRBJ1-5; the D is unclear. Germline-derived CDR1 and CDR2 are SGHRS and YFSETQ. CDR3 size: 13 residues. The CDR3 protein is CASSLVSGQPQHF. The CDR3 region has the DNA TGCGCCAGCAGTTTGGTTAGCGGACAGCCCCAGCATTTT. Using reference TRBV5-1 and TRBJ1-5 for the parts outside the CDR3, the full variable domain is KAGVTQTPRYLIKTRGQQVTLSCSPISGHRSVSWYQQTPGQGLQFLFEYFSETQRNKGNFPGRFSGRQFSNSRSEMNVSTLELGDSALYLCASSLVSGQPQHFGDGTRLSIL.

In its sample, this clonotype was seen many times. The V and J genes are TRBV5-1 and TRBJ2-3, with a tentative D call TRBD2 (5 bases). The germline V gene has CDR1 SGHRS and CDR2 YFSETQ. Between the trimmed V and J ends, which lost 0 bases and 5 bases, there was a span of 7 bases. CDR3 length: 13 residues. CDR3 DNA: TGCGCCAGCAGCTTGGAGAGGGTAGATACGCAGTATTTT. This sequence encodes CASSLERVDTQYF.

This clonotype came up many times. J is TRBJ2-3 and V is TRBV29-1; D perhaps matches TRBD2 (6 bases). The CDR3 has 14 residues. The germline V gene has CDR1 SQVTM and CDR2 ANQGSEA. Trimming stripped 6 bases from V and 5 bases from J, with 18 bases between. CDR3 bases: TGCAGCGTGGGACTCCGGCGGAGGGGAGATACGCAGTATTTT. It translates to CSVGLRRRGDTQYF.